The next 26 T cell receptor beta chains were all read from a single sample in a study of T cells in Graves' hyperthyroidism and ophthalmopathy. Using RNA transcripts as the source, TCR beta CDR3 regions were amplified. TCR CDR3 regions were first amplified by RT-PCR with HTBI primers. TCRdb used MiXCR to reprocess the multiplex PCR reads, holding one entry per CDR3 protein. This table holds fewer than 850,000 distinct CDR3 sequences, about 18% found once. Specimen: blood. All receptors come from a man in his fifties with Graves' hyperthyroidism.

This clonotype was recorded at least ten times. The V call is TRBV3-1, the J call TRBJ1-1; maybe TRBD1 (5 bases). V shed 6 bases and J shed 4 bases, with 15 bases lying between them. The length of the CDR3 is 14 residues. From germline, CDR1 is LGHDT and CDR2 YNNKEL (reference sequence). CDR3 DNA: TGTGCCAGCAGATTTCGGGCAGGGCCCACTGAAGCTTTCTTT. This translates into CASRFRAGPTEAFF. The variable domain in full, with the rest retrieved from reference TRBV3-1 and TRBJ1-1, is DTAVSQTPKYLVTQMGNDKSIKCEQNLGHDTMYWYKQDSKKFLKIMFSYNNKELIINETVPNRFSPKSPDKAHLNLHINSLELGDSAVYFCASRFRAGPTEAFFGQGTRLTVV.

V is TRBV19 and J is TRBJ2-3, with 8 bases fitting TRBD2. The germline gives CDR1 LNHDA, CDR2 SQIVND (reference sequence). This CDR3 region has 16 residues. Losses at the gene ends were 7 bases for V and 4 bases for J; bases not matched to a gene: 13. CDR3 in DNA: TGTGCCAGTACCATGACTAGCGCCGTTCCCGCAGATACGCAGTATTTT. Amino acid sequence: CASTMTSAVPADTQYF.

This clonotype was seen many times. This chain uses TRBV20-1 with TRBJ2-3; 16 nucleotides line up with TRBD2. CDR3 length: 15 residues. Germline assignment: CDR1 DFQATT and CDR2 SNEGSKA (reference sequence). Germline trimming cut 0 bases from V and 9 bases from J; bases unmatched to any gene: 3. The CDR3 loop is CSAREGLAGGPTQYF. The CDR3 DNA follows: TGCAGTGCTAGAGAGGGACTAGCGGGAGGGCCGACGCAGTATTTT.

This clonotype was observed at least ten times. V is TRBV6-2 or TRBV6-3 and J is TRBJ1-2; D is perhaps TRBD1 (6 bases). This CDR3 is built from 14 residues. The V end was cut by 4 bases, the J end by 4 bases, with 13 bases between. Germline CDR1 and CDR2: MNHEY and SVGEGT. CDR3 sequence: CASSFIGQTYGYTF. The CDR3 nucleotides are TGTGCCAGCAGTTTTATTGGACAGACCTATGGCTACACCTTC.

Concerning this clonotype itself: Likely a read error: the CDR3 ends without its conserved phenylalanine or tryptophan. The chain uses TRBV27 and TRBJ2-2, with D unclear. With 5 bases removed from V and 0 bases from J, the gap between germline ends came to 10 bases. Germline V gene data show CDR1 as MNHEY and CDR2 as SMNVEV (reference sequence). This CDR3 region has 15 residues. Here the CDR3 DNA reads TGTGCCAGCAGTCCGGGTGGCCCGAACACCGGGGAGCTGTTTGTT. It translates to CASSPGGPNTGELFV.

This chain connects TRBV7-2 to TRBJ2-7; D possibly corresponds to TRBD1 (6 bases). Trimming removed 0 bases from V and 2 bases from J, with 11 bases in between. This CDR3 comprises 15 residues. Germline V gene lookup returns CDR1 SGHTA and CDR2 FQGNSA. DNA of the CDR3: TGTGCCAGCAGCTTAGCAACAGGGCTTACCTACGAGCAGTACTTC. Translated: CASSLATGLTYEQYF.

V gene TRBV6-1 combines with J gene TRBJ2-3; 8 nucleotides agree with TRBD1. Germline V gene data show CDR1 as MNHNS and CDR2 as SASEGT. The trim removed 8 bases at V and 4 bases at J, leaving 5 bases unmatched. This CDR3 has 13 residues. The CDR3 loop is CASSGQVPDTQYF. The CDR3 DNA is TGTGCCAGCTCGGGACAGGTCCCAGATACGCAGTATTTT.

For the CDR3, the DNA is TGTGCCAGCAGTTTGGATCAGGGGAGCACAGATACGCAGTATTTT. It is translated as CASSLDQGSTDTQYF. V is TRBV12-3 or TRBV12-4 and J is TRBJ2-3, with D possibly being TRBD1 (6 bases). The CDR3 contains 15 residues. V shed 3 bases and J shed 0 bases, with 10 bases lying between them.

This clonotype was seen at least ten times. The chain employs TRBV7-9 and TRBJ2-1; no clear D. This CDR3 is 13 amino acids long. V shed 0 bases and J shed 10 bases, with 10 bases lying between them. CDR1 and CDR2 (germline): SEHNR, FQNEAQ (reference sequence). Here the CDR3 reads CASSLAPRREQFF. CDR3 coding DNA: TGTGCCAGCAGCTTAGCCCCGAGGCGCGAGCAGTTCTTC.

This clonotype appeared many times. This CDR3 is CASSFGQSNSPLHF. For the CDR3, the DNA is TGTGCCAGCAGCTTTGGGCAGTCTAATTCACCCCTCCACTTT. The rearrangement links TRBV11-2 to TRBJ1-6; D remains ambiguous. Trimming removed 3 bases from V and 6 bases from J, with 9 bases in between. The CDR3 consists of 14 residues. In germline, CDR1 is SGHAT, CDR2 FQNNGV.

This chain joins TRBV19 and TRBJ1-5; D is unclear. V lost 6 bases and J 5 bases, leaving 14 bases between the germline ends. The germline gives CDR1 LNHDA, CDR2 SQIVND (reference sequence). The CDR3 covers 14 residues. CDR3 DNA sequence: TGTGCCAGTAGGACCTGGACGGGCGATCAGCCCCAGCATTTT. Translating gives CASRTWTGDQPQHF.

This clonotype came up many times. This rearrangement joins TRBV12-3 or TRBV12-4 to TRBJ1-5, with D hard to call. Trimming took 6 bases from V and 6 from J, leaving 18 bases between them. This CDR3 contains 15 residues. CDR3 loop: CASSPTTAGIQPQHF. CDR3 DNA sequence: TGTGCCAGCAGCCCCACGACTGCGGGGATTCAGCCCCAGCATTTT.

Ten or more counts support this clonotype. CDR3 nucleotides: TGCGCCAGCAGCGGACCAGGGTCTAGCACAGATACGCAGTATTTT. This sequence encodes CASSGPGSSTDTQYF. This chain connects TRBV5-1 to TRBJ2-3; maybe TRBD1 (5 bases). Trimming stripped 4 bases from V and 0 bases from J, with 12 bases between. The CDR3 runs to 15 residues. Germline loops: CDR1 SGHRS, CDR2 YFSETQ.

This clonotype was detected a few times. This chain connects TRBV28 to TRBJ2-7; TRBD1 aligns across 9 bases. The CDR3 is 16 amino acids. V shed 5 bases and J 5 bases; nucleotides not matched to a gene: 13. Per the germline V gene, CDR1 is MDHEN and CDR2 is SYDVKM. Here the CDR3 reads CASSLTGTGIFHEQYF. As DNA, the CDR3 is TGTGCCAGCAGTCTGACCGGGACAGGGATTTTCCACGAGCAGTACTTC.

The table lists this clonotype with many counts. The chain carries TRBV6-2 or TRBV6-3 and TRBJ1-4; D gene uncertain. The germline V gene has CDR1 MNHEY and CDR2 SVGEGT. CDR3 length equals 15 residues. Trimming removed 2 bases from V and 8 bases from J, with 15 bases in between. The CDR3 loop reads CASSYVTVWPEKLFF. DNA of the CDR3: TGTGCCAGCAGTTACGTTACAGTATGGCCCGAAAAACTGTTTTTT.

This clonotype was found many times. The chain has TRBV2 and TRBJ1-2; tentative D call: TRBD1 (5 bases). Germline V gene lookup returns CDR1 SNHLY and CDR2 FYNNEI. V lost 4 bases and J 3 bases, leaving 9 bases between the germline ends. The CDR3 totals 13 residues. The CDR3 spells CASSGRGDYGYTF. The DNA for the CDR3 is TGTGCCAGCAGTGGTAGGGGAGACTATGGCTACACCTTC. The entire variable domain, with the rest obtained from reference TRBV2 and TRBJ1-2, is as follows: EPEVTQTPSHQVTQMGQEVILRCVPISNHLYFYWYRQILGQKVEFLVSFYNNEISEKSEIFDDQFSVERPDGSNFTLKIRSTKLEDSAMYFCASSGRGDYGYTFGSGTRLTVV.

This clonotype was seen a few times. This chain connects TRBV6-1 to TRBJ2-7, with D unresolved. Per the germline V gene, CDR1 is MNHNS and CDR2 is SASEGT. Between the trimmed V and J ends, which lost 6 bases and 5 bases, there was a span of 14 bases. The length of the CDR3 is 13 residues. This CDR3 reads CASRENSVHEQYF. CDR3 nucleotides: TGTGCCAGCAGAGAGAATTCCGTCCACGAGCAGTACTTC.

A few counts support this clonotype. The J gene is TRBJ2-7, the V gene TRBV27; D possibly corresponds to TRBD2 (5 bases). V was trimmed by 5 bases and J by 3 bases, leaving 11 bases between them. Looked up from germline, CDR1 is MNHEY and CDR2 is SMNVEV (reference sequence). The CDR3 sequence is 13 residues long. This chain's CDR3 is CASSPFGSYEQYF. The CDR3 nucleotides are TGTGCCAGCAGTCCCTTTGGGAGCTACGAGCAGTACTTC.

This chain links TRBV30 with TRBJ2-3; D might be TRBD2 (6 bases). Germline lookup yields CDR1 GTSNPN and CDR2 SVGIG (reference sequence). The CDR3 is 13 residues long. The V gene lost 2 bases and the J gene lost 6 bases, with 12 bases spanning the gap. The CDR3 sequence: CAWSTGVLDTQYF. For the CDR3, the DNA is TGTGCCTGGAGTACGGGAGTGTTGGATACGCAGTATTTT. The full variable domain, with the rest looked up from reference TRBV30 and TRBJ2-3, is SQTIHQWPATLVQPVGSPLSLECTVEGTSNPNLYWYRQAAGRGLQLLFYSVGIGQISSEVPQNLSASRPQDRQFILSSKKLLLSDSGFYLCAWSTGVLDTQYFGPGTRLTVL.

This clonotype was counted at least ten times. The V and J genes are TRBV14 and TRBJ2-1; 9 nucleotides line up with TRBD2. The germline V gene has CDR1 SGHDN and CDR2 FVKESK. Trimming cost V 1 base and J 5 bases; bases outside gene matches: 12. The CDR3 extends over 18 amino acids. CDR3 loop: CASSQAISGSAIDNEQFF. The CDR3 DNA sequence: TGTGCCAGCAGCCAAGCTATTAGCGGGAGTGCGATTGACAATGAGCAGTTCTTC.

V usage is TRBV27 and J usage is TRBJ2-2; D gene unclear. Trimming stripped 2 bases from V and 0 bases from J, with 7 bases between. This CDR3 spans 15 amino acids. Germline V gene sequence: CDR1 MNHEY, CDR2 SMNVEV (reference sequence). This chain's CDR3 is CASSLDITNTGELFF. CDR3 coding DNA: TGTGCCAGCAGTTTAGACATCACGAACACCGGGGAGCTGTTTTTT.

This clonotype was seen many times. V and J are TRBV7-3 and TRBJ2-3, with 7 bases identical to TRBD1. The CDR3 totals 14 residues. J lost 1 base, V lost 5 bases, and 3 bases had no gene match. Germline CDR1 reads SGHTA; CDR2 reads FQGTGA. Here the CDR3 reads CASSRTGGTDTQYF. Written as DNA, the CDR3 is TGTGCCAGCAGCCGCACAGGGGGCACAGATACGCAGTATTTT.

In its sample, this clonotype was seen many times. J is TRBJ1-2 and V is TRBV28; 8 bases line up with TRBD1. Germline CDR1 reads MDHEN; CDR2 reads SYDVKM. Germline trimming cut 1 base from V and 8 bases from J; bases unmatched to any gene: 3. The CDR3 covers 13 residues. The CDR3 region is CASSLSGGEGYTF. CDR3 coding DNA: TGTGCCAGCAGTTTATCAGGGGGCGAAGGCTACACCTTC.

There are many counts of this clonotype. The genes are TRBV12-3 or TRBV12-4 and TRBJ2-6, with unresolved D. V was cut by 6 bases and J by 0 bases, with 9 bases left in between. This CDR3 has 15 residues. Written as DNA, the CDR3 is TGTGCCAGCAGCCAAATAGTCTCTGGGGCCAACGTCCTGACTTTC. Protein sequence: CASSQIVSGANVLTF.

This clonotype was detected ten times or more. J is TRBJ2-6 and V is TRBV12-3 or TRBV12-4; D remains unclear. The CDR3 length is 15 residues. Trimming removed 4 bases from V and 0 bases from J, with 7 bases in between. CDR3 residues: CASSSWSSGANVLTF. CDR3 coding DNA: TGTGCCAGCAGTTCATGGAGCTCTGGGGCCAACGTCCTGACTTTC.

This clonotype was counted a few times. The chain joins TRBV19 to TRBJ2-5; perhaps TRBD1 as D (6 bases). V was cut by 0 bases and J by 3 bases, with 8 bases left in between. Germline values: CDR1 LNHDA, CDR2 SQIVND (reference sequence). There are 14 residues in the CDR3. The CDR3 bases are TGTGCCAGTAGTATAGAGCACAGGGAAGAGACCCAGTACTTC. This codes for CASSIEHREETQYF. Full variable domain (rest looked up from reference TRBV19 and TRBJ2-5): DGGITQSPKYLFRKEGQNVTLSCEQNLNHDAMYWYRQDPGQGLRLIYYSQIVNDFQKGDIAEGYSVSREKKESFPLTVTSAQKNPTAFYLCASSIEHREETQYFGPGTRLLVL.